The 24 T cell receptor beta chains reported below all come from one sample, sequenced in a study of blood T cell repertoires in COVID-19. The method was immunoSEQ multiplex PCR; TCRdb's version includes in-frame clones alone and lacks a portion of them. Among tens of thousands of clones, about 81% were seen once, and the ten largest hold roughly an eighth. Sequencing input: peripheral blood. All receptors derive from a woman aged 80 or over with acute or convalescent COVID-19.

The rearrangement joins TRBV29-1 to TRBJ2-1; D uncertain. The CDR3 has 12 amino acids. From germline, CDR1 is SQVTM and CDR2 ANQGSEA. V was pared by 7 bases and J by 4 bases, with 11 bases between. Written as DNA, the CDR3 is TGCAGCGCCCGTCCAGGTTACAATGAGCAGTTCTTC. Its protein product is CSARPGYNEQFF.

The table lists this clone with a count of one. The rearrangement links TRBV5-5 to TRBJ2-5; the match to TRBD2 covers 9 bases. V lost 3 bases to trimming and J lost 1 base; unmatched junction nucleotides: 4. The CDR3 loop spans 15 amino acids. Germline V gene data show CDR1 as SGHKS and CDR2 as YYEKEE (reference sequence). For the CDR3, the DNA is TGTGCCAGCAGCTCGTTAGCGGGGGTCCAAGAGACCCAGTACTTC. It is translated as CASSSLAGVQETQYF. The full variable domain, with the rest looked up from reference TRBV5-5 and TRBJ2-5, is DAGVTQSPTHLIKTRGQQVTLRCSPISGHKSVSWYQQVLGQGPQFIFQYYEKEERGRGNFPDRFSARQFPNYSSELNVNALLLGDSALYLCASSSLAGVQETQYFGPGTRLLVL.

The chain recombines TRBV27 with TRBJ2-7, with TRBD2 identical over 12 bases. J gave up 4 bases and V 3 bases, and 4 bases lay outside the gene matches. Germline V lookup: CDR1 MNHEY, CDR2 SMNVEV (reference sequence). The CDR3 runs to 15 residues. CDR3 residues: CASSFGTSGLYEQYF. The CDR3 DNA sequence: TGTGCCAGCAGTTTCGGGACTAGCGGGTTGTACGAGCAGTACTTC.

This clone has only one observation. This chain links TRBV9 with TRBJ2-1; 8 bases map to TRBD2. V trimming: 0 bases; J trimming: 4 bases; junction bases outside the gene matches: 9. Germline V gene data show CDR1 as SGDLS and CDR2 as YYNGEE. The CDR3 runs to 17 residues. The CDR3 here is CASSVGEAGGLYNEQFF. Here the CDR3 DNA reads TGTGCCAGCAGCGTAGGGGAGGCGGGAGGACTTTACAATGAGCAGTTCTTC.

V gene TRBV9 combines with J gene TRBJ2-4; 8 bases map to TRBD1. CDR1 and CDR2 from the germline V gene are SGDLS and YYNGEE. The V and J ends lost 4 bases and 6 bases, in that order; junction bases with no gene match: 18. The CDR3 totals 18 residues. CDR3 protein: CASSPGGWVRGPRNIQYF. CDR3 coding DNA: TGTGCCAGCAGCCCCGGAGGTTGGGTCAGGGGGCCACGAAACATTCAGTACTTC.

The V call is TRBV5-1, the J call TRBJ2-7, with 9 bases identical to TRBD2. V lost 0 bases and J lost 3; bases outside the gene matches: 7. The V gene's germline CDR1 is SGHRS and CDR2 YFSETQ. CDR3 length: 16 amino acids. CDR3 protein: CASSLGLAALIYEQYF. The DNA of the CDR3 is TGCGCCAGCAGCTTGGGACTAGCGGCGCTGATCTACGAGCAGTACTTC.

The chain employs TRBV3-1 (or the pseudogene TRBV3-2) and TRBJ2-1, with 13 bases matching TRBD2. This CDR3 has 16 amino acids. Germline V CDR1 and CDR2: LGHDT, YNNKEL (reference sequence). The trim removed 1 base at V and 11 bases at J, leaving 8 bases unmatched. The CDR3: CASSQVRGLAGPQQFF. The CDR3 DNA is TGTGCCAGCAGCCAAGTCCGGGGACTAGCGGGACCTCAGCAGTTCTTC.

This clone was counted a single time. This sequence joins TRBV5-6 and TRBJ2-5; possible D gene TRBD1, 5 bases. V lost 6 bases, J lost 1 base, and 19 bases lay in between. The CDR3 is 16 residues long. Germline loops: CDR1 SGHDT, CDR2 YYEEEE. The CDR3 DNA reads as TGTGCCAGCAACCAATTTTTGGGGCGCAGCCAAGAGACCCAGTACTTC. Translating it yields CASNQFLGRSQETQYF.

This clone was counted a few times. The CDR3 here is CASSPNGLIDYEQYF. CDR3 nucleotide sequence: TGTGCCAGCAGCCCAAACGGACTAATTGACTACGAGCAGTACTTC. The V and J genes are TRBV7-8 and TRBJ2-7; a weak D match, TRBD2 (6 bases). Germline loops: CDR1 SGHVS, CDR2 FQNEAQ. CDR3 length: 15 amino acids. Trimming removed 5 bases from V and 3 bases from J, with 17 bases in between.

This chain joins TRBV6-1 and TRBJ1-5; 10 bases are shared with TRBD1. The trim removed 2 bases at V and 6 bases at J, leaving 7 bases unmatched. CDR1 and CDR2 (germline): MNHNS, SASEGT. The CDR3 contains 16 residues. The DNA for the CDR3 is TGTGCCAGCAGTGAAACGCCGGGACAGGGGAGTCAGCCCCAGCATTTT. It codes for CASSETPGQGSQPQHF.

This chain links TRBV7-2 with TRBJ2-7; TRBD2 matches at 15 bases. Germline V lookup: CDR1 SGHTA, CDR2 FQGNSA. The J segment lost 13 bases and the V segment lost 5 bases, leaving 6 bases of the junction unmatched. The CDR3 spans 13 residues. The CDR3 loop is CASSMGLAGGFYF. CDR3 nucleotide sequence: TGTGCCAGCAGCATGGGACTAGCGGGAGGTTTTTACTTC.

This rearrangement joins TRBV25-1 to TRBJ2-7; possible D gene TRBD2, 5 bases. V lost 7 bases and J 3 bases, leaving 7 bases between the germline ends. This CDR3 contains 11 residues. Germline V CDR1 and CDR2: MGHDK, SYGVNS. CDR3 amino acids: CASKEDYEQYF. CDR3 coding DNA: TGTGCCAGCAAGGAGGACTACGAGCAGTACTTC.

The chain links TRBV7-9 to TRBJ2-7, with D unclear. Deletions cut 2 bases from V and 2 bases from J, with 4 bases between. This CDR3 is built from 12 residues. CDR1 SEHNR and CDR2 FQNEAQ come from the germline V gene (reference sequence). The CDR3 is CASSLWPYEQYF. CDR3 DNA sequence: TGTGCCAGCAGCTTATGGCCCTACGAGCAGTACTTC.

This sequence joins TRBV6-2 or TRBV6-3 and TRBJ2-7; TRBD2 agrees at 12 bases. Trimming at V came to 2 bases and at J to 2 bases, leaving 10 bases not matched to a gene. The CDR3 runs to 18 residues. Germline V lookup: CDR1 MNHEY, CDR2 SVGEGT. The CDR3 nucleotides read TGTGCCAGCAGTTACAGTCTAGCGGGAGGGCCTGACCCCTACGAGCAGTACTTC. Its translation: CASSYSLAGGPDPYEQYF.

The CDR3 region is CASSPEVANYNEQFF. As DNA, the CDR3 is TGTGCCAGCAGCCCTGAGGTAGCGAACTACAATGAGCAGTTCTTC. V is TRBV7-3 and J is TRBJ2-1, with D tentatively TRBD2 (5 bases). Germline CDR1 reads SGHTA; CDR2 reads FQGTGA. Trimming cost V 5 bases and J 3 bases, with 14 bases left between them. CDR3 length equals 15 residues.

The chain uses TRBV29-1 and TRBJ2-1; 14 bases fit TRBD2. Germline CDR1 reads SQVTM; CDR2 reads ANQGSEA. The J segment lost 2 bases and the V segment lost 7 bases, leaving 13 bases of the junction unmatched. The CDR3 is 18 residues long. The CDR3 coding sequence is TGCAGCGCCTTGGGGGGGACTAGCGGGAGAAGGACCTACAATGAGCAGTTCTTC. It specifies CSALGGTSGRRTYNEQFF.

This chain uses TRBV28 with TRBJ1-5; tentative D call: TRBD1 (6 bases). This CDR3 has 19 residues. V lost 2 bases, J lost 0 bases, and 20 bases lay in between. Germline assignment: CDR1 MDHEN and CDR2 SYDVKM. CDR3 region: CASSLMQGIQGYSNQPQHF. CDR3 nucleotides: TGTGCCAGCAGTTTAATGCAGGGGATTCAAGGTTATAGCAATCAGCCCCAGCATTTT.

This chain joins TRBV6-2 or TRBV6-3 and TRBJ1-5; D gene unclear. CDR1 is MNHEY and CDR2 is SVGEGT in the germline V gene. Trimming removed 1 base from V and 3 bases from J, with 10 bases in between. CDR3 length: 15 residues. The DNA for the CDR3 is TGTGCCAGCAGTTACTGGGCCACACTCAATCAGCCCCAGCATTTT. This codes for CASSYWATLNQPQHF.

This clone was seen just once. J is TRBJ1-4 and V is TRBV28; 8 nucleotides line up with TRBD1. The CDR3 has 16 residues. With 5 bases clipped from V and 2 bases from J, the junction kept 7 bases outside the gene matches. CDR1 and CDR2 (germline): MDHEN, SYDVKM. The CDR3: CASSPPRGRTNEKLFF. The CDR3 nucleotides are TGTGCCAGCAGTCCCCCCAGGGGGCGGACTAATGAAAAACTGTTTTTT. Full variable domain (rest looked up from reference TRBV28 and TRBJ1-4): DVKVTQSSRYLVKRTGEKVFLECVQDMDHENMFWYRQDPGLGLRLIYFSYDVKMKEKGDIPEGYSVSREKKERFSLILESASTNQTSMYLCASSPPRGRTNEKLFFGSGTQLSVL.

J is TRBJ1-1 and V is TRBV21-1; TRBD1 is the table's D call, not checked against the DNA. TRBV21-1 is classified as a pseudogene. The CDR3 is 18 amino acids. CDR3 loop: CASSKGDVQGQVNTEAFF. The CDR3 DNA is TGTGCCAGCAGCAAAGGGGATGTACAGGGACAGGTGAACACTGAAGCTTTCTTT.

The rearrangement joins TRBV10-3 to TRBJ1-3; no clear D. CDR3 length: 17 amino acids. The germline V and J ends were trimmed by 3 bases and 0 bases, with 15 bases remaining between them. CDR1 is ENHRY and CDR2 is SYGVKD in the germline V gene. CDR3 in DNA: TGTGCCATCAGTGATGGAAGGCAGGTAGACTCTGGAAACACCATATATTTT. As protein: CAISDGRQVDSGNTIYF.

The gene calls are TRBV7-2 and TRBJ2-2; TRBD2 agrees at 10 bases. The V gene end was trimmed by 4 bases and the J gene end by 8 bases; junction bases not matched to a gene: 16. CDR1 and CDR2 from the germline V gene are SGHTA and FQGNSA. The CDR3 covers 18 residues. The CDR3 is CASSSHRDSGRPRGELFF. CDR3 coding DNA: TGTGCCAGCAGCTCTCATCGGGATAGCGGGAGGCCGAGGGGGGAGCTGTTTTTT.

The rearrangement joins TRBV18 to TRBJ2-3; D is undetermined. The V end lost 3 bases, the J end lost 0 bases, and 4 bases lay between the germline ends. The CDR3 is 13 residues long. In germline, CDR1 is KGHSH, CDR2 LQKENI. The CDR3 coding sequence is TGTGCCAGCTCACCGGCAAGCACAGATACGCAGTATTTT. Its translation is CASSPASTDTQYF.

This clone was seen just once. V usage is TRBV28 and J usage is TRBJ1-6, with D maybe TRBD1 (6 bases). Trimming pared 6 bases from V and 10 bases from J, leaving 19 bases between. Germline V CDR1 and CDR2: MDHEN, SYDVKM. The CDR3 is 15 amino acids. CDR3 sequence: CASSPRTGLRSPLHF. CDR3 coding DNA: TGTGCCAGCAGCCCCCGTACAGGGTTAAGGTCACCCCTCCACTTT.